The sequence of this T cell receptor beta chain was determined in a study of cytomegalovirus exposure and HLA in healthy donors. Some clones are missing from TCRdb's copy, which holds only in-frame ones; the method was immunoSEQ multiplex PCR. The sample holds 130,000 to 150,000 clones; 80% to 90% are singletons and the top ten take 4.5%. Regarding this clone: Its specificity is not known.

Findings and limits, study-wide: There were a few CMV-associated chains whose specificity for CMV antigens was confirmed in vitro. Most TCRs appeared rarely, but some public TCRs recurred in many donors. TCR clusters originating in the first cohort tended to co-occur in the 100 to 150 validation repertoires, according to a later analysis.

Trimming at V came to 2 bases and at J to 5 bases, leaving 4 bases not matched to a gene. The CDR3 has 14 amino acids. Germline lookup yields CDR1 KGHSH and CDR2 LQKENI. The chain has TRBV18 and TRBJ2-7, with 9 bases lining up with TRBD1. What was sequenced was PBMCs. This receptor was identified in a man between 18 and 35 years old in good health and CMV-seropositive. CDR3 sequence: CASSPTGTGNEQYF. The DNA of the CDR3 is TGTGCCAGCTCACCAACCGGGACAGGGAACGAGCAGTACTTC.